This passage covers 29 T cell receptor beta chains from one sample sequenced in a study of T-cell reconstitution after alpha-beta-depleted transplantation in children. A library of TCRbeta sequences, prepared with unique molecular identifiers, was generated. MiXCR was run by TCRdb on the PCR reads, yielding one entry per CDR3 protein. Here the sample spans 98,000 or so distinct CDR3 sequences, around a quarter being singletons. The specimen comprised PBMCs, sampled before TCRalphabeta/CD19-depleted stem cell transplant. These receptors all come from a boy between 2 and 15 years old with acute lymphoblastic leukemia, due to receive a stem cell transplant.

V usage is TRBV7-9 and J usage is TRBJ1-2, with TRBD1 matching 8 bases. V was pared by 1 base and J by 5 bases, with 6 bases of the junction left unmatched. Germline V gene sequence: CDR1 SEHNR, CDR2 FQNEAQ (reference sequence). The CDR3 contains 15 residues. CDR3 DNA sequence: TGTGCCAGCAGCTTAGGCACGGACAGGGAGTATGGCTACACCTTC. Its protein is CASSLGTDREYGYTF. Full variable domain (remainder filled in from reference TRBV7-9 and TRBJ1-2): DTGVSQNPRHKITKRGQNVTFRCDPISEHNRLYWYRQTLGQGPEFLTYFQNEAQLEKSRLLSDRFSAERPKGSFSTLEIQRTEQGDSAMYLCASSLGTDREYGYTFGSGTRLTVV.

This rearrangement joins TRBV7-9 to TRBJ2-3; D gene ambiguous. The CDR3 is 12 residues long. From germline, CDR1 is SEHNR and CDR2 FQNEAQ (reference sequence). Trimming removed 4 bases at V and 6 bases at J, with 8 bases between. This CDR3 is CASSSAGDTQYF. The CDR3 DNA reads as TGTGCCAGCAGCTCTGCCGGGGATACGCAGTATTTT.

This clonotype was observed a handful of times. The chain uses TRBV5-1 and TRBJ2-7; 13 nucleotides match TRBD2. CDR3 length equals 14 residues. The germline gives CDR1 SGHRS, CDR2 YFSETQ. J gave up 4 bases and V 3 bases, and 1 base lay outside the gene matches. CDR3 loop: CASSWTSGRYEQYF. CDR3 nucleotide sequence: TGCGCCAGCAGCTGGACTAGCGGGAGATACGAGCAGTACTTC.

This clonotype was observed a few times. The V gene is TRBV5-1, the J gene TRBJ1-5; no definite D call. Germline-derived CDR1 and CDR2 are SGHRS and YFSETQ. V was shortened by 0 bases and J by 6 bases, with 7 bases between the two germline ends. The CDR3 length is 13 residues. CDR3 coding DNA: TGCGCCAGCAGCTTGGGGGCTGGTCAGCCCCAGCATTTT. Its translation is CASSLGAGQPQHF. Using reference TRBV5-1 and TRBJ1-5 for the parts outside the CDR3, the full variable domain is KAGVTQTPRYLIKTRGQQVTLSCSPISGHRSVSWYQQTPGQGLQFLFEYFSETQRNKGNFPGRFSGRQFSNSRSEMNVSTLELGDSALYLCASSLGAGQPQHFGDGTRLSIL.

This clonotype has ten or more counts. The chain links TRBV11-3 to TRBJ1-1, with D unclear. This CDR3 is 13 amino acids long. Germline V gene sequence: CDR1 SGHNT, CDR2 YENEEA. V was cut by 5 bases and J by 1 base, with 8 bases left in between. CDR3: CASSHRRNTEAFF. The CDR3 nucleotides are TGTGCCAGCAGCCACAGAAGGAACACTGAAGCTTTCTTT.

The rearrangement links TRBV28 to TRBJ2-3; weak D call: TRBD2 (6 bases). CDR3 length: 16 amino acids. Trimming removed 3 bases from V and 3 bases from J, with 16 bases in between. Germline V gives CDR1 MDHEN, CDR2 SYDVKM. The CDR3 DNA reads TGTGCCAGCAGTTTTTTTTCGGGGGATGGTACAGATACGCAGTATTTT. Translation: CASSFFSGDGTDTQYF. Full variable domain (rest looked up from reference TRBV28 and TRBJ2-3): DVKVTQSSRYLVKRTGEKVFLECVQDMDHENMFWYRQDPGLGLRLIYFSYDVKMKEKGDIPEGYSVSREKKERFSLILESASTNQTSMYLCASSFFSGDGTDTQYFGPGTRLTVL.

The J gene is TRBJ2-7, the V gene TRBV28; 10 bases agree with TRBD2. V trimming: 5 bases; J trimming: 4 bases; junction bases outside the gene matches: 5. Germline CDR1 reads MDHEN; CDR2 reads SYDVKM. This CDR3 is built from 14 residues. The CDR3 sequence is CASSRLAGAYEQYF. The CDR3 bases are TGTGCCAGCAGTCGTCTAGCGGGAGCTTACGAGCAGTACTTC.

This clonotype was picked up many times. The V call is TRBV11-2, the J call TRBJ2-7, with 10 bases lining up with TRBD1. CDR1 and CDR2 (germline): SGHAT, FQNNGV. The CDR3 is made up of 14 amino acids. J lost 4 bases, V lost 7 bases, and 7 bases had no gene match. In nucleotides, the CDR3 is TGTGCCAGCACCCCGGGACAGGGGCTTTACGAGCAGTACTTC. Amino acids: CASTPGQGLYEQYF.

V and J are TRBV5-1 and TRBJ2-6; no clear D gene. Germline loops: CDR1 SGHRS, CDR2 YFSETQ. V was clipped by 4 bases and J by 0 bases, with 8 bases between them. The CDR3 runs 15 residues. CDR3 in DNA: TGCGCCAGCAGCCCGGACCCCTCTGGGGCCAACGTCCTGACTTTC. This codes for CASSPDPSGANVLTF.

This clonotype was picked up a small number of times. The CDR3 DNA reads TGTGCCAGCAGGGATACAGGGGGCGGGGAGCTGTTTTTT. Its protein is CASRDTGGGELFF. The V and J genes are TRBV2 and TRBJ2-2; 8 bases line up with TRBD1. V shed 6 bases and J 7 bases; nucleotides not matched to a gene: 4. Germline V CDR1 and CDR2: SNHLY, FYNNEI. The CDR3 loop spans 13 amino acids. Full variable domain (outside the CDR3, taken from reference TRBV2 and TRBJ2-2): EPEVTQTPSHQVTQMGQEVILRCVPISNHLYFYWYRQILGQKVEFLVSFYNNEISEKSEIFDDQFSVERPDGSNFTLKIRSTKLEDSAMYFCASRDTGGGELFFGEGSRLTVL.

The CDR3 here is CSVGGAEGGTGELFF. CDR3 in DNA: TGCAGCGTCGGGGGTGCGGAGGGCGGGACCGGGGAGCTGTTTTTT. V is TRBV29-1 and J is TRBJ2-2, with D maybe TRBD2 (6 bases). Deletions cut 6 bases from V and 5 bases from J, with 19 bases between. This CDR3 is built from 15 residues. The germline CDR1 and CDR2 sequences are SQVTM and ANQGSEA.

This clonotype showed up many times. The V and J genes are TRBV7-2 and TRBJ1-1; D is uncertain. The CDR3 consists of 13 residues. CDR1 is SGHTA, CDR2 FQGNSA, per germline. V gave up 4 bases and J gave up 1 base, with 7 bases separating them. CDR3 sequence: CASSSRWNTEAFF. The CDR3 region has the DNA TGTGCCAGCAGCTCACGGTGGAACACTGAAGCTTTCTTT.

This clonotype has ten or more counts. CDR3 nucleotides: TGTGCCAGCCGGAGATTGATGGCAGGAAACGAGCAGTACTTC. Its translation: CASRRLMAGNEQYF. The chain combines TRBV28 with TRBJ2-7; D gene unclear. Germline CDR1 MDHEN, CDR2 SYDVKM. The CDR3 totals 14 residues. V lost 8 bases to trimming and J lost 5 bases, with 19 bases between them.

The chain carries TRBV18 and TRBJ1-2; 7 bases match TRBD1. Germline V gives CDR1 KGHSH, CDR2 LQKENI. This CDR3 contains 15 residues. V was clipped by 4 bases and J by 7 bases; unmatched bases: 12. The CDR3 DNA reads as TGTGCCAGCTCACTTCAACAACAGGGGAGTGGTGGCTACACCTTC. Translating gives CASSLQQQGSGGYTF.

CDR3 residues: CASGTAGGELFF. The DNA for the CDR3 is TGTGCCAGCGGCACAGCGGGCGGGGAGCTGTTTTTT. The chain employs TRBV6-5 and TRBJ2-2; the D gene is possibly TRBD2 (6 bases). CDR1 is MNHEY and CDR2 is SVGAGI in the germline V gene. Trimming shortened V by 8 bases and J by 7 bases, and 11 bases separated the two germline ends. The CDR3 has 12 amino acids.

Here the CDR3 reads CAISDQDGQPQHF. CDR3 coding DNA: TGTGCCATCAGTGACCAGGATGGACAGCCCCAGCATTTT. This sequence joins TRBV10-3 and TRBJ1-5; no firm D call. The CDR3 is made up of 13 amino acids. V lost 3 bases and J 7 bases, leaving 10 bases between the germline ends. The germline V gene encodes CDR1 ENHRY and CDR2 SYGVKD.

This clonotype has just a few counts. The V and J genes are TRBV6-2 or TRBV6-3 and TRBJ2-1; weak D call: TRBD2 (6 bases). From germline, CDR1 is MNHEY and CDR2 SVGEGT. This CDR3 spans 15 amino acids. V shed 5 bases and J shed 0 bases, with 11 bases lying between them. CDR3 sequence (DNA): TGTGCCAGCAGTCGGGACTCCCTCTCCTACAATGAGCAGTTCTTC. Its protein is CASSRDSLSYNEQFF.

This clonotype was seen a few times. The genes are TRBV28 and TRBJ2-1, with 7 bases identical to TRBD1. The CDR3 spans 16 residues. J lost 6 bases, V lost 5 bases, and 13 bases had no gene match. CDR1 and CDR2 (germline): MDHEN, SYDVKM. The DNA for the CDR3 is TGTGCCAGCAGTCCCAAAGCCCTGACAGGGATCAATGAGCAGTTCTTC. This codes for CASSPKALTGINEQFF.

The sample holds a few counts of this clonotype. The chain is built from TRBV11-2 and TRBJ2-7, with TRBD2 as a possible D gene (8 bases). Germline V gene lookup returns CDR1 SGHAT and CDR2 FQNNGV. The CDR3 has 16 amino acids. Trimming removed 5 bases from V and 9 bases from J, with 26 bases in between. The CDR3: CASSPEALAGPGGQYF. In DNA, the CDR3 is TGTGCCAGCAGCCCCGAGGCGCTAGCGGGCCCAGGGGGGCAGTACTTC.

This chain links TRBV3-1 with TRBJ1-2; D not certain. The length of the CDR3 is 14 residues. Germline V lookup: CDR1 LGHDT, CDR2 YNNKEL (reference sequence). Deletions cut 4 bases from V and 0 bases from J, with 9 bases between. The CDR3 DNA follows: TGTGCCAGCAGCCCTCCACAAGCTAACTATGGCTACACCTTC. Amino acid sequence: CASSPPQANYGYTF.

This clonotype was counted between two and nine times. The chain joins TRBV4-3 to TRBJ2-1; the D call may be TRBD1 or TRBD2 (5 bases each). Per germline, CDR1 LGHNA and CDR2 YSLEER. The CDR3 totals 12 residues. V was trimmed by 0 bases and J by 11 bases, leaving 8 bases between them. In nucleotides, the CDR3 is TGCGCCAGCAGCCAAGATTGGGGGAAGCAGTTCTTC. Translation gives CASSQDWGKQFF.

This clonotype was seen many times. The rearrangement uses TRBV29-1 and TRBJ2-7; TRBD1 agrees at 11 bases. V lost 6 bases to trimming and J lost 4 bases; unmatched junction nucleotides: 2. Germline V gene data show CDR1 as SQVTM and CDR2 as ANQGSEA. The CDR3 covers 12 residues. CDR3 bases: TGCAGCGTCGGACAGGGGGCTTACGAGCAGTACTTC. Protein: CSVGQGAYEQYF.

This clonotype has just a few counts. The chain has TRBV20-1 and TRBJ1-6, with 7 bases lining up with TRBD1. Germline V lookup: CDR1 DFQATT, CDR2 SNEGSKA (reference sequence). The CDR3 is 14 amino acids. V gave up 1 base and J gave up 6 bases; unmatched junction bases: 3. CDR3 protein: CSARVGQANSPLHF. The CDR3 region has the DNA TGCAGTGCTAGAGTTGGACAGGCTAATTCACCCCTCCACTTT.

This clonotype was found a few times. The chain is built from TRBV7-2 and TRBJ2-7; D unclear. With 3 bases removed from V and 1 base from J, the gap between germline ends came to 10 bases. Germline V gene data show CDR1 as SGHTA and CDR2 as FQGNSA. CDR3 length: 14 residues. The CDR3 region has the DNA TGTGCCAGCAGCTTGGAATTGTTATCCTACGAGCAGTACTTC. Protein sequence: CASSLELLSYEQYF.

The sample holds a few counts of this clonotype. V is TRBV9 and J is TRBJ2-5, with 7 bases identical to TRBD1. The J segment lost 4 bases and the V segment lost 2 bases, leaving 8 bases of the junction unmatched. The CDR3 totals 15 residues. The germline V gene has CDR1 SGDLS and CDR2 YYNGEE. The CDR3 loop reads CASSVGDSGLETQYF. CDR3 DNA sequence: TGTGCCAGCAGCGTGGGGGACAGCGGCTTAGAGACCCAGTACTTC.

This chain connects TRBV3-1 to TRBJ1-5, with TRBD1 identical over 10 bases. With V trimmed by 6 bases and J by 2 bases, 13 bases remained unmatched. The CDR3 length is 18 residues. Germline CDR1 reads LGHDT; CDR2 reads YNNKEL (reference sequence). CDR3: CASSSRTGGRRGNQPQHF. The CDR3 nucleotides are TGTGCCAGCAGTTCCAGGACAGGGGGGCGTAGGGGCAATCAGCCCCAGCATTTT. Drawing the rest from reference TRBV3-1 and TRBJ1-5, the complete variable domain is DTAVSQTPKYLVTQMGNDKSIKCEQNLGHDTMYWYKQDSKKFLKIMFSYNNKELIINETVPNRFSPKSPDKAHLNLHINSLELGDSAVYFCASSSRTGGRRGNQPQHFGDGTRLSIL.

This chain uses TRBV28 with TRBJ2-1, with 7 bases matching TRBD2. Germline V CDR1 and CDR2: MDHEN, SYDVKM. V shed 5 bases, J shed 9 bases, and the junction held 16 bases outside the gene matches. The CDR3 has 16 amino acids. The CDR3 DNA is TGTGCCAGCAGTCCAGCTAGCGGAGGGCTGCGGGGTGAGCAGTTCTTC. Protein product: CASSPASGGLRGEQFF.

This clonotype appeared a few times. The V and J genes are TRBV28 and TRBJ1-5, with D possibly being TRBD1 (5 bases). Trimming cost V 3 bases and J 7 bases, with 16 bases left between them. The CDR3 is 15 residues long. The V gene's germline CDR1 is MDHEN and CDR2 SYDVKM. The CDR3 sequence is CASSFRSGRGQPQHF. The CDR3 DNA reads as TGTGCCAGCAGTTTTAGATCGGGACGAGGGCAGCCCCAGCATTTT.

The V call is TRBV4-2, the J call TRBJ2-1; unclear D gene. Germline V gives CDR1 LGHNA, CDR2 YNFKEQ. V was cut by 0 bases and J by 3 bases, with 9 bases left in between. This CDR3 has 15 residues. CDR3 in amino acids: CASSQDEGFYNEQFF. In DNA form, the CDR3 reads TGTGCCAGCAGCCAAGATGAAGGGTTCTACAATGAGCAGTTCTTC.